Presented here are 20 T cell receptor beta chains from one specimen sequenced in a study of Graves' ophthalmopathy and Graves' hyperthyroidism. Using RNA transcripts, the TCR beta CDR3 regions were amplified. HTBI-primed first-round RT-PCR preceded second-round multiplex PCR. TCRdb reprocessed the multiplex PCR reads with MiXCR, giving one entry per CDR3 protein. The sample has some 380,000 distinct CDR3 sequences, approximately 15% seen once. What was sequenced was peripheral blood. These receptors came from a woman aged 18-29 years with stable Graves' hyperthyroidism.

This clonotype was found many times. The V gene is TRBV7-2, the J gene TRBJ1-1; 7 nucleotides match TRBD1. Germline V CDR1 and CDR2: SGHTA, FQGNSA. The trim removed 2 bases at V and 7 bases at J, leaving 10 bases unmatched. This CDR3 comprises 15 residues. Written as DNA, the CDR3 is TGTGCCAGCAGCTTAAGGAAGGGGGCACCGTTTGAAGCTTTCTTT. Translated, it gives CASSLRKGAPFEAFF.

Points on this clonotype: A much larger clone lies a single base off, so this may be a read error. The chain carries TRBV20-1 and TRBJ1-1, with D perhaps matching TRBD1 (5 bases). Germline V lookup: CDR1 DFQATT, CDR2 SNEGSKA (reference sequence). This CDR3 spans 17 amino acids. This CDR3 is CSAQYPGGKGLNTEACF. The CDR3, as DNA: TGCAGTGCCCAATACCCTGGGGGGAAGGGGCTGAACACTGAAGCTTGCTTT.

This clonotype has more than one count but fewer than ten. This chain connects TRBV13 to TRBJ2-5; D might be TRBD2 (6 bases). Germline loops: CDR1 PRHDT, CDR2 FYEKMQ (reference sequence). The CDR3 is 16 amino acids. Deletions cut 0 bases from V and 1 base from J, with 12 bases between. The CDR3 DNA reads TGTGCCAGCAGCTTAGGCGGGGGTTATGGCCAAGAGACCCAGTACTTC. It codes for CASSLGGGYGQETQYF.

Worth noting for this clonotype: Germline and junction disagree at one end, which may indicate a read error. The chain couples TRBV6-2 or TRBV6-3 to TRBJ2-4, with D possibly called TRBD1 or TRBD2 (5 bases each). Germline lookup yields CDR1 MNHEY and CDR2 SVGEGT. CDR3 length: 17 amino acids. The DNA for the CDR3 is TGTGCCAGCAGTCACAATAGCCGACAGCTAGCCATAAACATTCAGTACTTC. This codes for CASSHNSRQLAINIQYF.

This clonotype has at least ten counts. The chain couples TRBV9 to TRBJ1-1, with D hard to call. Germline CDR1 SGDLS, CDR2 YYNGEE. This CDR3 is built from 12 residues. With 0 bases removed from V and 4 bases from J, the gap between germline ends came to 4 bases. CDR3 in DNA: TGTGCCAGCAGCGTAGGGGGCACTGAAGCTTTCTTT. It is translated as CASSVGGTEAFF.

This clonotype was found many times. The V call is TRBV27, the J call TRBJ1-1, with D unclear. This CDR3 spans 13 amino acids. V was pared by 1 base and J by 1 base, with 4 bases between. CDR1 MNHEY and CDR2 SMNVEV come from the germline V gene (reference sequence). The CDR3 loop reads CASSLYENTEAFF. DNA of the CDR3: TGTGCCAGCAGTTTATACGAGAACACTGAAGCTTTCTTT.

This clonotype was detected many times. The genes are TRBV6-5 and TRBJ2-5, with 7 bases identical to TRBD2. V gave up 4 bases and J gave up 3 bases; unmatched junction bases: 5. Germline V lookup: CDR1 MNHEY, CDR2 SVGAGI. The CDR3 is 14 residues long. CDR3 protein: CASSLGTMKETQYF. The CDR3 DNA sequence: TGTGCCAGCAGTTTGGGGACTATGAAAGAGACCCAGTACTTC.

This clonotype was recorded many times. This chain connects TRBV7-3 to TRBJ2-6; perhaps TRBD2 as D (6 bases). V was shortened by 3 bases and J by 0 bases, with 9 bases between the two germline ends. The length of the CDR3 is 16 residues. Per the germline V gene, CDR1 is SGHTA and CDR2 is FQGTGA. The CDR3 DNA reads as TGTGCCAGCAGCTTGCGGGGAAACTCTGGGGCCAACGTCCTGACTTTC. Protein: CASSLRGNSGANVLTF. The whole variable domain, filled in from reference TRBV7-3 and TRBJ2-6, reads GAGVSQTPSNKVTEKGKYVELRCDPISGHTALYWYRQSLGQGPEFLIYFQGTGAADDSGLPNDRFFAVRPEGSVSTLKIQRTERGDSAVYLCASSLRGNSGANVLTFGAGSRLTVL.

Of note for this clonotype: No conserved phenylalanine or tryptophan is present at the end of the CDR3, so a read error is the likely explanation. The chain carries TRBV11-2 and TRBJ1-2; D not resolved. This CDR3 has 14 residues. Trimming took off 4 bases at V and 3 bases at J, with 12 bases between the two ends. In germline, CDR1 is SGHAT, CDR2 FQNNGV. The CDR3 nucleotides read TGTGCCAGCAGCTATACCATGGGAGACTATGGCTACACCTAC. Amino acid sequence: CASSYTMGDYGYTY.

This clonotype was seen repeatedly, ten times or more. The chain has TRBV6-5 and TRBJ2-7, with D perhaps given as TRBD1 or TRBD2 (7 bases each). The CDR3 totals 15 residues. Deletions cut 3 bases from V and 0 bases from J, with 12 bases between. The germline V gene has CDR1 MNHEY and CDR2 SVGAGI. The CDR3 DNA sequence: TGTGCCAGCAGTTATCGGGGGGACAGCTCCTACGAGCAGTACTTC. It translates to CASSYRGDSSYEQYF.

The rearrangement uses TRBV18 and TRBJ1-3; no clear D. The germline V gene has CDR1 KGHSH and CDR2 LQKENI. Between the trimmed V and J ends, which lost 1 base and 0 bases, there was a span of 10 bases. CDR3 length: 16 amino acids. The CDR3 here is CASSPLGDGSGNTIYF. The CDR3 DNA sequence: TGTGCCAGCTCACCACTTGGGGATGGCTCTGGAAACACCATATATTTT. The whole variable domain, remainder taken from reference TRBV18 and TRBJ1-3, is NAGVMQNPRHLVRRRGQEARLRCSPMKGHSHVYWYRQLPEEGLKFMVYLQKENIIDESGMPKERFSAEFPKEGPSILRIQQVVRGDSAAYFCASSPLGDGSGNTIYFGEGSWLTVV.

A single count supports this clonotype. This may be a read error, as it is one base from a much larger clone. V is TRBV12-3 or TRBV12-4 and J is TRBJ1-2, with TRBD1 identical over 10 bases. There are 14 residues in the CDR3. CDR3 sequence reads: CACSYRDRGNGYTF. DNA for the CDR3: TGTGCCTGCAGTTACCGGGACAGGGGAAATGGCTACACCTTC.

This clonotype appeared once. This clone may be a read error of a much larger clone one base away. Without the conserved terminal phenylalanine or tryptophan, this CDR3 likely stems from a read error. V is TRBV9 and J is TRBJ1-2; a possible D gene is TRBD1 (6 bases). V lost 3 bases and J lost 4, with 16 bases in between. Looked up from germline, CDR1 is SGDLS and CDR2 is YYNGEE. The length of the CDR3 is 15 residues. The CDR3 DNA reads TGTGCCAGCAGCGGCTTTCCCGGGGGCGGCTATGGCTACACCGTC. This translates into CASSGFPGGGYGYTV.

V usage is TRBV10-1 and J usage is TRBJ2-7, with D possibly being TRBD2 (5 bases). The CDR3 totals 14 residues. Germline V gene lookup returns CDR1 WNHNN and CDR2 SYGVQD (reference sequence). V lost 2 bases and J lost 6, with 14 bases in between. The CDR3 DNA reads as TGCGCCAGCAGTGAGGGTCAGGAGGTGAGCGAGCAGTACTTC. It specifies CASSEGQEVSEQYF.

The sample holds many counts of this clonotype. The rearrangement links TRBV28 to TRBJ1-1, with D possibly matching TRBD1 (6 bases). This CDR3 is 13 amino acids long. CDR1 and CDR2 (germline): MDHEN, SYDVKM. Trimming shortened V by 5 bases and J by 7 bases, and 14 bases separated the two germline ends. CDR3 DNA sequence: TGTGCCAGCAGTAGGGTAAGACAGGTTGAAGCTTTCTTT. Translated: CASSRVRQVEAFF.

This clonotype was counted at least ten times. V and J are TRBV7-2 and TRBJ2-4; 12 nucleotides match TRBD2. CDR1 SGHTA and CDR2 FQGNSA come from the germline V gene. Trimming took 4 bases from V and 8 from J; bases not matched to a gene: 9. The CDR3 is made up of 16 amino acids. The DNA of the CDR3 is TGTGCCAGCAGCTCCTTCCTAGCGGGGGGGGCAGACATTCAGTACTTC. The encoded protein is CASSSFLAGGADIQYF.

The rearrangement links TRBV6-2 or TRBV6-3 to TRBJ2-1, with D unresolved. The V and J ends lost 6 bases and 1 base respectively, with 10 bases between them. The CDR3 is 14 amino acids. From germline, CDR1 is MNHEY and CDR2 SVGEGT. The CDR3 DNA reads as TGTGCCAGCAGCCCCGTCGCTTCCTACAATGAGCAGTTCTTC. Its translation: CASSPVASYNEQFF.

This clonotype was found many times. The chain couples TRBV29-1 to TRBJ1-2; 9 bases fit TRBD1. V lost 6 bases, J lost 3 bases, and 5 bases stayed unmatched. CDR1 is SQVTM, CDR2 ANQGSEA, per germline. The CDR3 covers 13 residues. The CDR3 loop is CSVQDRGDYGYTF. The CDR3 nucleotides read TGCAGCGTCCAGGACAGGGGAGACTATGGCTACACCTTC.

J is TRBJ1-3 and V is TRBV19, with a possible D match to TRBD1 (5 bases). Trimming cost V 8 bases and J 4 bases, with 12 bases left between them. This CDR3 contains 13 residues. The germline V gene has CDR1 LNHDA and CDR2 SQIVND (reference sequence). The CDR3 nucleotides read TGTGCCAGTGGGGGGACGCTGGGAAACACCATATATTTT. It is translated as CASGGTLGNTIYF.

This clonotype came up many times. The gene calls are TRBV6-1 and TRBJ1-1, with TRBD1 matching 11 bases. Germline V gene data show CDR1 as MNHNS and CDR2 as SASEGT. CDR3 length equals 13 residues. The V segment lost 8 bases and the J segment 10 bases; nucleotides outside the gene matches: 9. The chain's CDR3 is CASSRGQGAGAFF. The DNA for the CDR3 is TGTGCCAGCTCGAGAGGACAGGGGGCAGGAGCTTTCTTT.